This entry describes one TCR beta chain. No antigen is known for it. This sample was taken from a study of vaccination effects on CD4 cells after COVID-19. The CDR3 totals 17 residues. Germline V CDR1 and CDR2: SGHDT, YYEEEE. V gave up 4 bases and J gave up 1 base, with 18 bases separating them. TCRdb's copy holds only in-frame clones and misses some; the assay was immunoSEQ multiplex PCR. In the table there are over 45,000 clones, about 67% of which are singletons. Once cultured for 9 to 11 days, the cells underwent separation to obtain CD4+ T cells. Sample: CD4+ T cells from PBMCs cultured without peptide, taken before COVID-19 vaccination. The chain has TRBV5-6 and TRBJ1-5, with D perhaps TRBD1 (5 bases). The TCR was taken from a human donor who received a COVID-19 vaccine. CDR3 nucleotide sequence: TGTGCCAGCAGCCCTGATGGGCAGGGACGGAGCAATCAGCCCCAGCATTTT. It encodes CASSPDGQGRSNQPQHF.